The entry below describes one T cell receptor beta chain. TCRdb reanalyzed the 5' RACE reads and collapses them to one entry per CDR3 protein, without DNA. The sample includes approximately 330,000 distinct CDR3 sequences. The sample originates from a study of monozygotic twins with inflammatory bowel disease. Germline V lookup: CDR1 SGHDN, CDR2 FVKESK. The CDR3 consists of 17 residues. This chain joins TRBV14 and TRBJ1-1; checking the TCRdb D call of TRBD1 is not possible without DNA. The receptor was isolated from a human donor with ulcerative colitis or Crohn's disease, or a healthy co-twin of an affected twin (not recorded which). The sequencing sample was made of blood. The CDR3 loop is CASSQVPQGKKGTEAFF.